The sequence of this TCR beta chain was determined in a study of control samples from healthy donors and cancer patients (dated by TCRdb to the early 2020s). Receptors were amplified or captured by the immunoSEQ multiplex PCR assay. The clones in this table, taken by TCRdb from immuneACCESS, are in-frame only. Not every clone is retained; where verified, under half of the shortfall comes from an unresolved V gene, and the cause of the rest is unknown. This sample holds about 120,000 clones; 85% to 95% were observed only once. The ten largest clones add up to roughly 2.6% of the sample. As concerns this clone: The target of this receptor is not known. It has no much larger one-base neighbor in the sample; base qualities were not kept.

CDR1 and CDR2 are drawn from the germline V gene: SGHRS, YFSETQ. The CDR3 covers 14 residues, taking in both the cysteine and the phenylalanine. Only CDR3 DNA remains: 42 bases, in frame from the first base. V gives up 4 bases and J gives up 6 bases, and the segment between their germline ends measures 16 bases. The source material was blood. This clonotype was sampled from a man between 25 and 39 years old in good health. The V and J genes are TRBV5-1 and TRBJ1-1; the D gene is possibly TRBD1, with 5 bases matching. Read as DNA, the sequence is TGCGCCAGCAGCAGGGTAGGGGCCGCCTCTGAAGCTTTCTTT. Its translation is CASSRVGAASEAFF. The full variable domain, completed from the reference TRBV5-1 and TRBJ1-1 proteins outside the CDR3, reads KAGVTQTPRYLIKTRGQQVTLSCSPISGHRSVSWYQQTPGQGLQFLFEYFSETQRNKGNFPGRFSGRQFSNSRSEMNVSTLELGDSALYLCASSRVGAASEAFFGQGTRLTVV.